The subject of this entry is one T cell receptor beta chain. Its antigen is still unknown. The data were produced by immunoSEQ multiplex PCR, yet TCRdb's version contains in-frame clones alone and is incomplete. The sample comprises roughly 150,000 clones, roughly 89% of which are singletons, and about 1.6% rests with the top ten. The data are from a study of T cell responses to AZD1222 COVID-19 vaccine. The study's findings and limits: Donors, mostly white British, included more females; clonal diversity was possibly underestimated. None of the repertoires were sampled until the peak T cell response had passed.

The CDR3 is made up of 16 amino acids. CDR1 and CDR2 from the germline V gene are MGHRA and YSYEKL. V was shortened by 0 bases and J by 0 bases, with 6 bases between the two germline ends. J is TRBJ2-6 and V is TRBV4-1; D not certain. Sequenced material: peripheral blood, taken on day 0 of AZD1222 vaccination. The sequence was collected from an adult in good health. This CDR3 reads CASSQDTGSGANVLTF. In DNA form, the CDR3 reads TGCGCCAGCAGCCAAGATACGGGCTCTGGGGCCAACGTCCTGACTTTC.